These T cell receptor beta chains were read from a single sample in a study of neurological immune-mediated disorders. TCRdb re-called the 5' RACE reads with MiXCR, one entry per CDR3 protein. This table has tens of thousands of distinct CDR3 sequences, around 4% appearing once. Sequencing was done on a sample of PBMCs. These receptors were collected from a woman aged 55 to 70 with multiple sclerosis. CDR3s include the opening cysteine and the closing phenylalanine or tryptophan. Each record gives: J gene, V gene, D gene, clone size, CDR3 DNA, CDR3 protein. The D gene is left open where the match is weak. Clone size is stated in some rows and not others, as once, few, many or a class when expanded.

j_call: TRBJ1-5
v_call: TRBV7-9
d_call: .
clone_size: .
cdr3_nt: TGTGCCAGCAGCTTAGCCGGCAATCAGCCCCAGAATTTT
cdr3_aa: CASSLAGNQPQNF

j_call: TRBJ2-1
v_call: TRBV29-1
d_call: .
clone_size: many
cdr3_nt: TGCAGCGTTGTTCTCCTAGGGGGAAGGATAGCGGACAATGAGCAGTTCTTC
cdr3_aa: CSVVLLGGRIADNEQFF

j_call: TRBJ2-5
v_call: TRBV20-1
d_call: .
clone_size: few
cdr3_nt: TGCAGTGCTCGCGCTAGGTACCAAGAGACCCAGTACTTC
cdr3_aa: CSARARYQETQYF

j_call: TRBJ2-1
v_call: TRBV4-3
d_call: .
clone_size: many
cdr3_nt: TGCGCCAGCAGCCAAGATCTTGAGGCGAGAAACAATGAGCAGTTCTTC
cdr3_aa: CASSQDLEARNNEQFF

j_call: TRBJ1-1
v_call: TRBV7-2
d_call: .
clone_size: .
cdr3_nt: TGTGCCAGCAGCCATTCCGTGGACACTGAAGCTTTCTTT
cdr3_aa: CASSHSVDTEAFF

j_call: TRBJ2-3
v_call: TRBV5-1
d_call: .
clone_size: .
cdr3_nt: TGCGCCAGCAGCCCGGAGGGACAGTTAGAAGATACGCAGTATTTT
cdr3_aa: CASSPEGQLEDTQYF

j_call: TRBJ2-3
v_call: TRBV2
d_call: TRBD2
clone_size: many
cdr3_nt: TGTGCCAGCAGTCACCTTAGCGGGAGGACAGATACGCAGTATTTT
cdr3_aa: CASSHLSGRTDTQYF

j_call: TRBJ2-3
v_call: TRBV5-1
d_call: TRBD2
clone_size: many
cdr3_nt: TGCGCCAGCAGCCCGGGACTAGGCGCGGGGTCAGATACGCAGTATTTT
cdr3_aa: CASSPGLGAGSDTQYF

j_call: TRBJ2-1
v_call: TRBV4-3
d_call: TRBD1
clone_size: many
cdr3_nt: TGCGCCAGCAGCCACGAGACAGGGTCCAATGAGCAGTTCTTC
cdr3_aa: CASSHETGSNEQFF

j_call: TRBJ2-7
v_call: TRBV5-5
d_call: .
clone_size: medium-sized
cdr3_nt: TGTGCCAGCAGGTCCGGACTCGGGTCCGGCAGCTCCTACGAGCAGTACTTC
cdr3_aa: CASRSGLGSGSSYEQYF

j_call: TRBJ1-2
v_call: TRBV20-1
d_call: TRBD1
clone_size: many
cdr3_nt: TGCAGTGCTCCTAGACAGGGAGGGGGTGGCTACACCTTC
cdr3_aa: CSAPRQGGGGYTF

j_call: TRBJ2-3
v_call: TRBV7-8
d_call: TRBD2
clone_size: many
cdr3_nt: TGTGCCAGCAGCCCTCGACTAGCGGGAGGGGTCCAGGCTAGCACAGATACGCAGTATTTT
cdr3_aa: CASSPRLAGGVQASTDTQYF

j_call: TRBJ1-5
v_call: TRBV10-3
d_call: .
clone_size: many
cdr3_nt: TGTGCCATCAGGGGGGTGGATGGTCAGCCCCAGCATTTT
cdr3_aa: CAIRGVDGQPQHF

j_call: TRBJ2-3
v_call: TRBV20-1
d_call: .
clone_size: many
cdr3_nt: TGCAGTGCTAGTACCAGCGGGTACACAGATACGCAGTATTTT
cdr3_aa: CSASTSGYTDTQYF

j_call: TRBJ1-2
v_call: TRBV15
d_call: .
clone_size: many
cdr3_nt: TGTGCCACCAGCAAAAGACAAGCTATGGGCTACACCTTC
cdr3_aa: CATSKRQAMGYTF

j_call: TRBJ1-1
v_call: TRBV2
d_call: .
clone_size: .
cdr3_nt: TGTGCCAGCAGTGCCCCGCCGGGGGGATCCACTGAAGCTTTCTTT
cdr3_aa: CASSAPPGGSTEAFF

j_call: TRBJ2-2
v_call: TRBV7-9
d_call: .
clone_size: many
cdr3_nt: TGTGCCAGCAGCCCTGACACCCTTACCGGGGAGCTGTTTTTT
cdr3_aa: CASSPDTLTGELFF

j_call: TRBJ1-4
v_call: TRBV7-6
d_call: .
clone_size: medium-sized
cdr3_nt: TGTGCCAGCAGCTTAGAGGCAGGGGTAAATGAAAAACTGTTTTTT
cdr3_aa: CASSLEAGVNEKLFF

j_call: TRBJ1-1
v_call: TRBV5-1
d_call: .
clone_size: .
cdr3_nt: TGCGCCAGCACAAGGGAGAGGTCCGACACTGAAGCTTTCTTT
cdr3_aa: CASTRERSDTEAFF

j_call: TRBJ1-1
v_call: TRBV4-3
d_call: .
clone_size: .
cdr3_nt: TGCGCCAGCAGCCGAGAACAGAGGACTGAAGCTTTCTTT
cdr3_aa: CASSREQRTEAFF

j_call: TRBJ1-2
v_call: TRBV27
d_call: .
clone_size: few
cdr3_nt: TGTGCCAGCAGTTATGGACGGAACTATGGCTACACCTTC
cdr3_aa: CASSYGRNYGYTF

j_call: TRBJ2-5
v_call: TRBV20-1
d_call: .
clone_size: .
cdr3_nt: TGCAGTGCTAGAGATCGCTTAGGGGCAGGGGAAGAGACCCAGTACTTC
cdr3_aa: CSARDRLGAGEETQYF

j_call: TRBJ2-3
v_call: TRBV9
d_call: .
clone_size: many
cdr3_nt: TGTGCCAGCAGTGAGGGGGGATGGCATACGCAGTATTTT
cdr3_aa: CASSEGGWHTQYF

j_call: TRBJ1-2
v_call: TRBV7-8
d_call: .
clone_size: few
cdr3_nt: TGTGCCAGCAGCTTAGGGATATCTAACTATGGCTACACCTTC
cdr3_aa: CASSLGISNYGYTF

j_call: TRBJ1-5
v_call: TRBV4-1
d_call: .
clone_size: many
cdr3_nt: TGCGCCAGCAGCCAAGAATCAGGGGCGGCTCAGCCCCAGCATTTT
cdr3_aa: CASSQESGAAQPQHF

j_call: TRBJ2-5
v_call: TRBV5-1
d_call: TRBD1
clone_size: many
cdr3_nt: TGCGCCAGCAGATTGGGCCTGGGACAGGGCCAAGAGACCCAGTACTTC
cdr3_aa: CASRLGLGQGQETQYF

j_call: TRBJ2-5
v_call: TRBV7-2
d_call: .
clone_size: .
cdr3_nt: TGTGCCAGCAGCTTATTCGCCGAGACCCAGTACTTC
cdr3_aa: CASSLFAETQYF

j_call: TRBJ2-6
v_call: TRBV7-8
d_call: .
clone_size: .
cdr3_nt: TGTGCCAGCAGCTTAGCAGGACCCTCTGGGGCCAACGTCCTGACTTTC
cdr3_aa: CASSLAGPSGANVLTF

j_call: TRBJ1-1
v_call: TRBV11-2
d_call: .
clone_size: many
cdr3_nt: TGTGCCAGCAGCTTAGGCAGGTTGGCGGACGCTTTCTTT
cdr3_aa: CASSLGRLADAFF

j_call: TRBJ2-2
v_call: TRBV5-1
d_call: .
clone_size: many
cdr3_nt: TGCGCCAGCAGCTTGGGACTCCCAGCTGTCGCCGGGGAGCTGTTTTTT
cdr3_aa: CASSLGLPAVAGELFF

j_call: TRBJ2-3
v_call: TRBV20-1
d_call: TRBD1
clone_size: many
cdr3_nt: TGCAGTGCTAGGGAGACAGGGAGCACAGATACGCAGTATTTT
cdr3_aa: CSARETGSTDTQYF

j_call: TRBJ2-2
v_call: TRBV27
d_call: .
clone_size: many
cdr3_nt: TGTGCCAGCAGCCGGGACTTGGGACGAGCCGGCACCGGGGAGCTGTTTTTT
cdr3_aa: CASSRDLGRAGTGELFF

j_call: TRBJ2-1
v_call: TRBV7-2
d_call: .
clone_size: many
cdr3_nt: TGTGCCAGCAGCTTAGCGGGAGAAGCCAATGAGCAGTTCTTC
cdr3_aa: CASSLAGEANEQFF

j_call: TRBJ2-1
v_call: TRBV15
d_call: .
clone_size: many
cdr3_nt: TGTGCCACCAGCAGAGTTTGGGGGGGCGTCGACAATGAGCAGTTCTTC
cdr3_aa: CATSRVWGGVDNEQFF

j_call: TRBJ2-2
v_call: TRBV7-3
d_call: TRBD2
clone_size: many
cdr3_nt: TGTGCCAGCAGCCCCCTGGGGGGGTTGAACACCGGGGAGCTGTTTTTT
cdr3_aa: CASSPLGGLNTGELFF

j_call: TRBJ2-1
v_call: TRBV20-1
d_call: .
clone_size: many
cdr3_nt: TGCAGTGCTAGGGCTCCGGCCACCTCAGGGTACAATGAGCAGTTCTTC
cdr3_aa: CSARAPATSGYNEQFF

j_call: TRBJ2-7
v_call: TRBV20-1
d_call: .
clone_size: .
cdr3_nt: TGCAGTGCTAGTAACTGGGCCTCCTACGAGCAGTACTTC
cdr3_aa: CSASNWASYEQYF

j_call: TRBJ1-6
v_call: TRBV25-1
d_call: .
clone_size: many
cdr3_nt: TGTGCCAGCAGTGTGGGGGTGGGTTCACCCCTCCACTTT
cdr3_aa: CASSVGVGSPLHF

j_call: TRBJ1-1
v_call: TRBV7-2
d_call: .
clone_size: .
cdr3_nt: TGTGCCAGCAGCTTAGGCTTCAGGGGAGCAGAAGCTTTCTTT
cdr3_aa: CASSLGFRGAEAFF

j_call: TRBJ1-6
v_call: TRBV7-2
d_call: .
clone_size: .
cdr3_nt: TGTGCCAGCAGCTTAGGGACGAATTCACCCCTCCACTTT
cdr3_aa: CASSLGTNSPLHF

j_call: TRBJ1-1
v_call: TRBV20-1
d_call: .
clone_size: many
cdr3_nt: TGCAGTGCCTCGGGTAACACTGAAGCTTTCTTT
cdr3_aa: CSASGNTEAFF

j_call: TRBJ2-3
v_call: TRBV15
d_call: TRBD1
clone_size: many
cdr3_nt: TGTGCCACCAGCAGAGGAAACCGGGACAGGGTTACAGATACGCAGTATTTT
cdr3_aa: CATSRGNRDRVTDTQYF

j_call: TRBJ1-1
v_call: TRBV20-1
d_call: .
clone_size: many
cdr3_nt: TGCAGTGCTAGAACCGGGACGGCCATGAACACTGAAGCTTTCTTT
cdr3_aa: CSARTGTAMNTEAFF

j_call: TRBJ2-7
v_call: TRBV20-1
d_call: TRBD1
clone_size: many
cdr3_nt: TGCAGTGCCCGGGACAGACTCTACGAGCAGTACTTC
cdr3_aa: CSARDRLYEQYF

j_call: TRBJ2-3
v_call: TRBV19
d_call: .
clone_size: few
cdr3_nt: TGTGCCAGTAGTATTCAGAGCACAGATACGCAGTATTTT
cdr3_aa: CASSIQSTDTQYF

j_call: TRBJ2-5
v_call: TRBV4-1
d_call: .
clone_size: many
cdr3_nt: TGCGCCAGCAGCCAAGCTCCGGGACTGCGCCAAGAGACCCAGTACTTC
cdr3_aa: CASSQAPGLRQETQYF